The 2 T cell receptor beta chains presented below share a single source sample, sequenced in a study of blood T cell repertoires in COVID-19. Only in-frame clones appear in the TCRdb table, and some are missing; sequencing was by immunoSEQ multiplex PCR. Of around 37,000 clones listed, 70% to 90% are singletons. Sequencing input: peripheral blood. All receptors come from a man over 45 with active COVID-19.

The chain uses TRBV10-2 and TRBJ2-3; D is ambiguous. The CDR3 totals 12 residues. V was shortened by 11 bases and J by 2 bases, with 11 bases between the two germline ends. CDR1 is WSHSY and CDR2 is SAAADI in the germline V gene. The CDR3: CASKRATDTQYF. As DNA, the CDR3 is TGCGCCTCAAAACGAGCCACAGATACGCAGTATTTT.

The rearrangement uses TRBV14 and TRBJ2-1; TRBD2 matches 15 bases. The junction had 15 bases not matched to a gene; V was cut back by 3 bases and J by 9 bases. The germline V gene encodes CDR1 SGHDN and CDR2 FVKESK. This CDR3 comprises 19 residues. CDR3 amino acids: CASSHLGLAGGIVWAEQFF. DNA for the CDR3: TGTGCCAGCAGCCACCTGGGACTAGCGGGGGGAATTGTCTGGGCTGAGCAGTTCTTC.